The 28 T cell receptor beta chains below all came from one sample that was sequenced in a study of a mutant IDH1 vaccine in newly diagnosed glioma. Data came from immunoSEQ multiplex PCR; TCRdb stores just in-frame clones and leaves some out. The sample includes roughly 34,000 clones, about three quarters seen only once; the top ten take about 8.4%. The time point was: baseline, week 1 (first vaccination visit). Treatment of the sample: pre-vaccination baseline after standard-of-care therapy. Sequenced here: peripheral blood mononuclear cells (PBMCs), sampled from a glioma patient treated with radiotherapy, temozolomide or both. These receptors were taken from a man aged 45 to 65 with glioma. Some clones in this sample may be carry-over from other donors' samples.

Only a few counts were recorded for this clone. V gene TRBV4-1 combines with J gene TRBJ1-5; possibly TRBD1 for D (5 bases). The CDR3 has 15 residues. Trimming removed 1 base at V and 0 bases at J, with 7 bases between. Looked up from germline, CDR1 is MGHRA and CDR2 is YSYEKL. The CDR3 DNA follows: TGCGCCAGCAGCCAAGGGACAAATAGCAATCAGCCCCAGCATTTT. Protein product: CASSQGTNSNQPQHF.

This chain links TRBV6-6 with TRBJ2-1; TRBD2 aligns across 12 bases. This CDR3 spans 16 amino acids. The V gene's germline CDR1 is MNHNY and CDR2 SVGAGI (reference sequence). The V gene end was trimmed by 2 bases and the J gene end by 5 bases; junction bases not matched to a gene: 4. CDR3 nucleotides: TGTGCCAGCAGTTACGACCTAGCGGGGGGGAACAATGAGCAGTTCTTC. Translation: CASSYDLAGGNNEQFF.

The CDR3 here is CASSLGGRMNNEQFF. CDR3 coding DNA: TGTGCCAGCAGCTTAGGCGGGAGGATGAACAATGAGCAGTTCTTC. The chain uses TRBV7-2 and TRBJ2-1; TRBD2 matches at 8 bases. From germline, CDR1 is SGHTA and CDR2 FQGNSA. J lost 5 bases, V lost 1 base, and 4 bases had no gene match. The CDR3 loop spans 15 amino acids.

This chain links TRBV5-6 with TRBJ2-7, with 7 bases matching TRBD1. The V gene end was trimmed by 5 bases and the J gene end by 4 bases; junction bases not matched to a gene: 6. The CDR3 is 13 residues long. The germline gives CDR1 SGHDT, CDR2 YYEEEE. The DNA of the CDR3 is TGTGCCAGCAGTTTCGGGACAGAATACGAGCAGTACTTC. Encoded protein: CASSFGTEYEQYF.

The chain carries TRBV27 and TRBJ2-7; tentatively, D is TRBD2 (7 bases). The V end was cut by 8 bases, the J end by 2 bases, with 16 bases between. The CDR3 is 14 amino acids. In germline, CDR1 is MNHEY, CDR2 SMNVEV (reference sequence). The CDR3 region is CASRVGGPAYEQYF. CDR3 sequence (DNA): TGTGCCAGCCGGGTGGGGGGGCCGGCCTACGAGCAGTACTTC.

This chain connects TRBV29-1 to TRBJ2-3, with 11 bases matching TRBD1. The germline CDR1 and CDR2 sequences are SQVTM and ANQGSEA. The ends lost 8 bases at V and 4 bases at J; junction bases unmatched: 11. CDR3 length: 15 amino acids. The DNA for the CDR3 is TGCAGCTTCCTGGACAGGGGGCGAGGGTCAGATACGCAGTATTTT. Its translation is CSFLDRGRGSDTQYF.

The V and J genes are TRBV10-3 and TRBJ2-1, with D possibly TRBD1 on 6 matching bases. The germline gives CDR1 ENHRY, CDR2 SYGVKD. The CDR3 contains 13 residues. V was shortened by 8 bases and J by 5 bases, with 13 bases between the two germline ends. CDR3 DNA: TGTGCCATCCTAGACAGGTTTAACAATGAGCAGTTCTTC. Its translation: CAILDRFNNEQFF.

The V call is TRBV7-8, the J call TRBJ2-7; 7 nucleotides align to TRBD1. The CDR3 is made up of 17 amino acids. CDR1 SGHVS and CDR2 FQNEAQ come from the germline V gene. V lost 1 base and J lost 0; bases outside the gene matches: 9. DNA for the CDR3: TGTGCCAGCAGCTTAGGAGGGTTGGGGACAGCCTCCTACGAGCAGTACTTC. This sequence encodes CASSLGGLGTASYEQYF.

The chain links TRBV29-1 to TRBJ1-2, with TRBD1 identical over 8 bases. V shed 7 bases, J shed 6 bases, and the junction held 1 base outside the gene matches. This CDR3 has 10 amino acids. The germline CDR1 and CDR2 sequences are SQVTM and ANQGSEA. The DNA for the CDR3 is TGCAGCGCGGGACAGGATGGCTACACCTTC. It yields the protein CSAGQDGYTF.

The V and J genes are TRBV20-1 and TRBJ1-1; D call uncertain. The CDR3 spans 10 residues. The V and J ends lost 4 bases and 10 bases respectively, with 10 bases between them. Per the germline V gene, CDR1 is DFQATT and CDR2 is SNEGSKA (reference sequence). CDR3 DNA sequence: TGCAGTGCTAATGAACAGAGAGCTTTCTTT. This gives the protein CSANEQRAFF.

The V and J genes are TRBV20-1 and TRBJ1-2; D call uncertain. Per the germline V gene, CDR1 is DFQATT and CDR2 is SNEGSKA (reference sequence). Trimming shortened V by 7 bases and J by 4 bases, and 10 bases separated the two germline ends. The CDR3 contains 11 residues. CDR3 region: CSGGEGYGYTF. CDR3 bases: TGCAGTGGCGGGGAAGGCTATGGCTACACCTTC.

The chain links TRBV6-5 to TRBJ2-2; no clear D. The length of the CDR3 is 12 residues. V was cut by 5 bases and J by 5 bases, with 6 bases left in between. Per germline, CDR1 MNHEY and CDR2 SVGAGI. CDR3 loop: CASSESTGELFF. DNA of the CDR3: TGTGCCAGCAGTGAGTCGACCGGGGAGCTGTTTTTT.

This chain links TRBV5-1 with TRBJ2-7, with 8 bases fitting TRBD1. CDR1 is SGHRS, CDR2 YFSETQ, per germline. Losses at the gene ends were 5 bases for V and 6 bases for J; bases not matched to a gene: 4. The CDR3 covers 12 residues. The CDR3 sequence is CASRTGESEQYF. For the CDR3, the DNA is TGCGCCAGCAGGACAGGGGAAAGCGAGCAGTACTTC.

The chain couples TRBV7-2 to TRBJ1-5; no clear D. V lost 1 base and J 5 bases, leaving 9 bases between the germline ends. The CDR3 consists of 14 residues. Germline V gene data show CDR1 as SGHTA and CDR2 as FQGNSA. The CDR3 loop is CASSLDRRDQPQHF. The CDR3 DNA is TGTGCCAGCAGCTTAGACAGAAGGGATCAGCCCCAGCATTTT.

The J gene is TRBJ2-7, the V gene TRBV28, with D possibly matching TRBD2 (5 bases). The CDR3 runs to 14 residues. From germline, CDR1 is MDHEN and CDR2 SYDVKM. Trimming pared 9 bases from V and 5 bases from J, leaving 20 bases between. The CDR3 nucleotides are TGTGCCAGTCAGAGGGTAACAGAATTAAACGAGCAGTACTTC. It yields the protein CASQRVTELNEQYF.

The gene calls are TRBV5-1 and TRBJ2-2, with D perhaps matching TRBD2 (5 bases). The V gene lost 1 base and the J gene lost 6 bases, with 7 bases spanning the gap. CDR1 is SGHRS and CDR2 is YFSETQ in the germline V gene. The CDR3 runs 13 residues. For the CDR3, the DNA is TGCGCCAGCAGCTTGACTAGTTCCGGGGAGCTGTTTTTT. Its translation: CASSLTSSGELFF.

The rearrangement uses TRBV7-9 and TRBJ1-6; the match to TRBD1 covers 8 bases. Germline values: CDR1 SEHNR, CDR2 FQNEAQ (reference sequence). This CDR3 has 16 amino acids. J was trimmed by 8 bases and V by 2 bases; bases with no gene match: 8. The CDR3 sequence is CASSLIRGRKDSPLHF. The CDR3 coding sequence is TGTGCCAGCAGCTTAATCAGGGGGCGAAAGGATTCACCCCTCCACTTT. The whole variable domain, filled in from reference TRBV7-9 and TRBJ1-6, reads DTGVSQNPRHKITKRGQNVTFRCDPISEHNRLYWYRQTLGQGPEFLTYFQNEAQLEKSRLLSDRFSAERPKGSFSTLEIQRTEQGDSAMYLCASSLIRGRKDSPLHFGNGTRLTVT.

This clone came up once. V gene TRBV11-3 combines with J gene TRBJ1-4, with D maybe TRBD1 (6 bases). Germline lookup yields CDR1 SGHNT and CDR2 YENEEA. Trimming took off 4 bases at V and 3 bases at J, with 15 bases between the two ends. The CDR3 runs to 16 residues. The CDR3 DNA reads as TGTGCCAGCAGCTCGGGACACTCTTTGGCTAATGAAAAACTGTTTTTT. The encoded protein is CASSSGHSLANEKLFF.

The J gene is TRBJ2-1, the V gene TRBV5-6; tentative D call: TRBD1 (5 bases). The V and J ends lost 2 bases and 4 bases respectively, with 7 bases between them. This CDR3 comprises 13 residues. The V gene's germline CDR1 is SGHDT and CDR2 YYEEEE. The CDR3 here is CASSFDSYNEQFF. In DNA, the CDR3 is TGTGCCAGCAGCTTTGACAGTTACAATGAGCAGTTCTTC.

This clone was counted only a few times. The chain employs TRBV19 and TRBJ1-1, with 7 bases identical to TRBD1. CDR1 and CDR2 (germline): LNHDA, SQIVND (reference sequence). V gave up 5 bases and J gave up 11 bases; unmatched junction bases: 14. The CDR3 runs to 14 residues. The CDR3 region is CASSPRTGTARAFF. CDR3 DNA sequence: TGTGCCAGTAGTCCCCGGACAGGCACAGCACGGGCTTTCTTT.

The V gene is TRBV18, the J gene TRBJ2-7; D gene unclear. Trimming shortened V by 5 bases and J by 3 bases, and 11 bases separated the two germline ends. CDR1 KGHSH and CDR2 LQKENI come from the germline V gene. The CDR3 has 13 residues. CDR3 in DNA: TGTGCCAGCTCAGACGGGCAAAACTACGAGCAGTACTTC. The encoded protein is CASSDGQNYEQYF. Full variable domain (rest looked up from reference TRBV18 and TRBJ2-7): NAGVMQNPRHLVRRRGQEARLRCSPMKGHSHVYWYRQLPEEGLKFMVYLQKENIIDESGMPKERFSAEFPKEGPSILRIQQVVRGDSAAYFCASSDGQNYEQYFGPGTRLTVT.

This sequence joins TRBV14 and TRBJ2-7; 8 bases map to TRBD1. V lost 4 bases and J lost 1; bases outside the gene matches: 0. Germline assignment: CDR1 SGHDN and CDR2 FVKESK. This CDR3 comprises 13 residues. The CDR3: CASSRQGSYEQYF. The CDR3, as DNA: TGTGCCAGCAGCCGACAGGGGTCCTACGAGCAGTACTTC.

The chain combines TRBV7-2 with TRBJ2-2, with no clear D. Deletions cut 5 bases from V and 1 base from J, with 11 bases between. The V gene's germline CDR1 is SGHTA and CDR2 FQGNSA. The CDR3 loop spans 15 amino acids. CDR3 in amino acids: CASSQRWGNTGELFF. DNA for the CDR3: TGTGCCAGCAGCCAGAGGTGGGGGAACACCGGGGAGCTGTTTTTT.

In this sample, this clone turned up once. The chain employs TRBV18 and TRBJ2-7, with 7 nucleotides matching TRBD1. Per germline, CDR1 KGHSH and CDR2 LQKENI. V was pared by 6 bases and J by 2 bases, with 10 bases of the junction left unmatched. CDR3 length: 15 residues. The CDR3 nucleotides read TGTGCCAGCTCCTCTCGGGAACAGGGGACCTACGAGCAGTACTTC. Protein product: CASSSREQGTYEQYF.

The J gene is TRBJ1-2, the V gene TRBV6-1; no clear D gene. V was pared by 2 bases and J by 5 bases, with 15 bases between. Germline loops: CDR1 MNHNS, CDR2 SASEGT. There are 15 residues in the CDR3. The CDR3 DNA follows: TGTGCCAGCAGTGAATCGCAGGTCGGTGGGTATGGCTACACCTTC. Translated: CASSESQVGGYGYTF.

The chain couples TRBV5-4 to TRBJ1-5, with D unclear. The ends were cut back, 4 bases at V and 5 bases at J, with 10 bases in the middle. Germline-derived CDR1 and CDR2 are SGHNT and YYREEE (reference sequence). This CDR3 contains 13 residues. CDR3 in amino acids: CASSDGRDQPQHF. The DNA of the CDR3 is TGTGCCAGCAGCGATGGGCGGGATCAGCCCCAGCATTTT. Full variable domain (missing parts from reference TRBV5-4 and TRBJ1-5): ETGVTQSPTHLIKTRGQQVTLRCSSQSGHNTVSWYQQALGQGPQFIFQYYREEENGRGNFPPRFSGLQFPNYSSELNVNALELDDSALYLCASSDGRDQPQHFGDGTRLSIL.

The gene calls are TRBV5-1 and TRBJ2-1; 11 bases match TRBD2. This CDR3 region has 15 residues. Germline V gene lookup returns CDR1 SGHRS and CDR2 YFSETQ. The V segment lost 3 bases and the J segment 4 bases; nucleotides outside the gene matches: 3. The CDR3 bases are TGCGCCAGCAGCTCCGGGACTAGCGGTTACAATGAGCAGTTCTTC. Translation gives CASSSGTSGYNEQFF.

V usage is TRBV2 and J usage is TRBJ1-2, with D unresolved. V was clipped by 8 bases and J by 5 bases, with 18 bases between them. The germline CDR1 and CDR2 sequences are SNHLY and FYNNEI. The CDR3 runs 14 residues. The CDR3 is CASQSDPSTYGYTF. CDR3 bases: TGTGCCAGCCAGAGTGACCCCAGTACTTATGGCTACACCTTC.